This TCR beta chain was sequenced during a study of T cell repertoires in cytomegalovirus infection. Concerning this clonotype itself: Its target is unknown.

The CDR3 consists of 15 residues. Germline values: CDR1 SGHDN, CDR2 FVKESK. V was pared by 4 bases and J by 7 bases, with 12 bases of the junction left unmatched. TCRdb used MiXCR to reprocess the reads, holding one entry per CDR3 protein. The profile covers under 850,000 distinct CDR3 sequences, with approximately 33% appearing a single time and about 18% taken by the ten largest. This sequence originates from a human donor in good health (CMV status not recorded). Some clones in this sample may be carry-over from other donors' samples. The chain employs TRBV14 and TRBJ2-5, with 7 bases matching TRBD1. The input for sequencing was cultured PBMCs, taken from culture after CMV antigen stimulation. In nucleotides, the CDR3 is TGTGCCAGCAGCCCCCTTTGGGACAGCGTAGGGACCCAGTACTTC. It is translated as CASSPLWDSVGTQYF.